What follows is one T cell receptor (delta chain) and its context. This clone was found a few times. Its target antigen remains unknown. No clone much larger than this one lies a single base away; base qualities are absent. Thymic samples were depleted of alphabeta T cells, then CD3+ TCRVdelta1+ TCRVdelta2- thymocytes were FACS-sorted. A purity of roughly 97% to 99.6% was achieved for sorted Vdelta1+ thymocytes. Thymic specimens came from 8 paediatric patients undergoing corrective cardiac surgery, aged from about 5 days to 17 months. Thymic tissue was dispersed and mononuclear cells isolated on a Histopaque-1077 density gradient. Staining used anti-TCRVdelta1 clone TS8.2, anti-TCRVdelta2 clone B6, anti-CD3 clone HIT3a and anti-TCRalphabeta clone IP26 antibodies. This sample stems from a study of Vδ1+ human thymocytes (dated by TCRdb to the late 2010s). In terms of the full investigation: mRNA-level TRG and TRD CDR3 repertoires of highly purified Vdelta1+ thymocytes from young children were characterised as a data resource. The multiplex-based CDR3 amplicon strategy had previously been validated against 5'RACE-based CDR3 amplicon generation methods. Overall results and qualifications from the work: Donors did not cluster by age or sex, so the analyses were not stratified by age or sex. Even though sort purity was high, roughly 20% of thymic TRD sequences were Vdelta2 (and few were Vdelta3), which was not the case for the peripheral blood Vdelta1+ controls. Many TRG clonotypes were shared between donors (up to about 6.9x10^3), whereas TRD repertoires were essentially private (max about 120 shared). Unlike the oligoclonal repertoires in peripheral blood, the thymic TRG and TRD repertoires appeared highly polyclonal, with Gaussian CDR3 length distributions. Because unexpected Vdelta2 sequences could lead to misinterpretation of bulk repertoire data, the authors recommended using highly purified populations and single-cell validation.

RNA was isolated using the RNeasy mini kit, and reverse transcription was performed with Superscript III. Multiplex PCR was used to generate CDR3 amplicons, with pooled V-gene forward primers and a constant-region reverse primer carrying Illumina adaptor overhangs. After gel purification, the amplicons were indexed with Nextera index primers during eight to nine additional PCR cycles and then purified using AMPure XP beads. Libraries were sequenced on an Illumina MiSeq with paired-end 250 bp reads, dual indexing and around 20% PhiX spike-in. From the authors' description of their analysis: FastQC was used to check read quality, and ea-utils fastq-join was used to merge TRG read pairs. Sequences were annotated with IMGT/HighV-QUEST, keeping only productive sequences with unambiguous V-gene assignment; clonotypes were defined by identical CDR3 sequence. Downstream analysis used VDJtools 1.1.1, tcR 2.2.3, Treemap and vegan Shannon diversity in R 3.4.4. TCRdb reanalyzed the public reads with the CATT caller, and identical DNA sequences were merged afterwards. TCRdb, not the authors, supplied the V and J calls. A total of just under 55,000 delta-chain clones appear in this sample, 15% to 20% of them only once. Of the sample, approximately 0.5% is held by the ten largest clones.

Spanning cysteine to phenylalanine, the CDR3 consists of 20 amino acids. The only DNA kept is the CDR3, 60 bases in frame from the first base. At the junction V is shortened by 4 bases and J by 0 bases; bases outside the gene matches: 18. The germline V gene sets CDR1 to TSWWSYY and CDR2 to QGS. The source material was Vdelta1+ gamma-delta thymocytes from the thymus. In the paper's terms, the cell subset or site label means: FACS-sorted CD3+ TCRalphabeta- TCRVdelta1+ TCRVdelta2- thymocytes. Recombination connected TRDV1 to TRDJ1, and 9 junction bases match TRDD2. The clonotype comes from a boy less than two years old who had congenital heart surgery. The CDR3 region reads CALGVRLPTLLGTYTDKLIF. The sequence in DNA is TGTGCTCTTGGGGTTCGCCTTCCTACCTTACTGGGGACCTACACCGATAAACTCATCTTT.